A single sample gave rise to the 19 T cell receptor beta chains below, sequenced in a study of T-cell memory formation after mild COVID-19. MiXCR, applied by TCRdb to the 5' RACE reads, yields one record per CDR3 protein. The table includes roughly 200,000 distinct CDR3 sequences, about 9.2% detected once. Sample: PBMCs or a T cell subset sorted from them (not recorded which). The receptors come from a young man who had mild COVID-19 (a few samples of this study predate the infection). Cell type and time point are not known.

This clonotype was recorded many times. V and J are TRBV7-9 and TRBJ2-1; 13 bases align to TRBD2. The CDR3 has 20 amino acids. V lost 2 bases to trimming and J lost 4 bases; unmatched junction nucleotides: 14. Germline CDR1 is SEHNR and CDR2 is FQNEAQ (reference sequence). The CDR3 is CASSLRVGTSGERRYNEQFF. The CDR3 nucleotides read TGTGCCAGCAGCTTAAGGGTCGGGACTAGCGGGGAAAGAAGATACAATGAGCAGTTCTTC.

This clonotype has more than one count but fewer than ten. J is TRBJ2-2 and V is TRBV7-7; D unclear. The CDR3 consists of 14 residues. V lost 0 bases and J lost 4, with 6 bases in between. CDR1 is SSHAT and CDR2 is FNYEAQ in the germline V gene (reference sequence). The CDR3 loop is CASSLAQFTGELFF. Written as DNA, the CDR3 is TGTGCCAGCAGCTTAGCACAGTTCACCGGGGAGCTGTTTTTT.

The table lists this clonotype with a few counts. The chain is built from TRBV12-3 or TRBV12-4 and TRBJ2-3; D might be TRBD2 (5 bases). Trimming removed 7 bases from V and 1 base from J, with 15 bases in between. This CDR3 spans 15 amino acids. DNA of the CDR3: TGTGCCAGCATCCTTGTCCTAGCAGGCACAGATACGCAGTATTTT. Translated, it gives CASILVLAGTDTQYF.

This clonotype has a handful of counts. The junction departs from the called germline gene at one end, perhaps through a read error. The chain is built from TRBV6-5 and TRBJ2-5; 10 bases fit TRBD2. CDR1 and CDR2 from the germline V gene are MNHEY and SVGAGI. The CDR3 is 15 residues long. The CDR3 sequence: CSSTQQPSGGETQYF. The CDR3 DNA sequence: TGTTCCAGCACTCAGCAGCCTAGCGGGGGAGAGACCCAGTACTTC.

This clonotype has just a few counts. The V gene is TRBV2, the J gene TRBJ1-1, with unresolved D. Germline V gives CDR1 SNHLY, CDR2 FYNNEI. The germline V and J ends were trimmed by 5 bases and 4 bases, with 11 bases remaining between them. The CDR3 is made up of 13 amino acids. CDR3 amino acids: CASSTLVVTEAFF. The CDR3 region has the DNA TGTGCCAGCAGTACTCTGGTAGTCACTGAAGCTTTCTTT.

This clonotype was seen more than once but under ten times. The chain couples TRBV20-1 to TRBJ1-6; D not resolved. Deletions cut 5 bases from V and 0 bases from J, with 11 bases between. Per the germline V gene, CDR1 is DFQATT and CDR2 is SNEGSKA (reference sequence). This CDR3 contains 15 residues. CDR3 coding DNA: TGCAGTGCTCCCGACCGGAGCTCCTATAATTCACCCCTCCACTTT. Protein sequence: CSAPDRSSYNSPLHF.

A note on this clonotype: A single base separates this from a much larger clone, so it may be a read error. The chain employs TRBV3-1 and TRBJ2-7; D possibly matches TRBD1 or TRBD2 (6 bases each). The CDR3 spans 12 residues. The germline gives CDR1 LGHDT, CDR2 YNNKEL (reference sequence). The CDR3 coding sequence is TGTGCCATCAGCCTGGGGGCGGGGGAGCAGTACGTC. It is translated as CAISLGAGEQYV.

This clonotype was counted at least ten times. This chain links TRBV20-1 with TRBJ2-2, with D possibly being TRBD1 or TRBD2 (7 bases each). The CDR3 runs to 16 residues. Trimming removed 0 bases at V and 1 base at J, with 12 bases between. The germline V gene encodes CDR1 DFQATT and CDR2 SNEGSKA (reference sequence). CDR3 coding DNA: TGCAGTGCTAGAGACCCCAGGGGGGGGAACACCGGGGAGCTGTTTTTT. Protein product: CSARDPRGGNTGELFF.

This clonotype has more than one count but fewer than ten. This sequence joins TRBV6-2 or TRBV6-3 and TRBJ2-3, with D possibly TRBD2 on 5 matching bases. V was cut by 5 bases and J by 6 bases, with 15 bases left in between. This CDR3 comprises 14 residues. Germline V gene data show CDR1 as MNHEY and CDR2 as SVGEGT. The CDR3 DNA reads TGTGCCAGCAGTACCGGGGTCCTCGGGGATACGCAGTATTTT. Protein product: CASSTGVLGDTQYF.

The V gene is TRBV12-3 or TRBV12-4, the J gene TRBJ1-4; the D is unclear. The CDR3 has 17 amino acids. The germline V and J ends were trimmed by 0 bases and 4 bases, with 15 bases remaining between them. The DNA of the CDR3 is TGTGCCAGCAGTTTAGCGAAGGGTCGAGGTCTTAATGAAAAACTGTTTTTT. Protein: CASSLAKGRGLNEKLFF.

A few counts support this clonotype. This chain links TRBV27 with TRBJ1-2, with D unresolved. This CDR3 region has 17 residues. The V gene's germline CDR1 is MNHEY and CDR2 SMNVEV (reference sequence). V dropped 5 bases and J dropped 0 bases, with 19 bases sitting between them. CDR3 protein: CASSPRPRGLTNYGYTF. CDR3 nucleotides: TGTGCCAGCAGTCCCCGCCCCCGCGGGTTAACTAACTATGGCTACACCTTC.

The genes are TRBV5-1 and TRBJ2-5; D tentatively reads TRBD1 or TRBD2 (6 bases each). Germline CDR1 and CDR2: SGHRS and YFSETQ. The germline V and J ends were trimmed by 3 bases and 2 bases, with 14 bases remaining between them. This CDR3 contains 15 residues. In DNA form, the CDR3 reads TGCGCCAGCAGCTCGCGGGACGGACAGCAAGAGACCCAGTACTTC. Encoded protein: CASSSRDGQQETQYF.

This clonotype appeared many times. The rearrangement links TRBV4-3 to TRBJ2-3; D uncertain. Germline assignment: CDR1 LGHNA and CDR2 YSLEER. The V end lost 3 bases, the J end lost 1 base, and 11 bases lay between the germline ends. The CDR3 is made up of 15 amino acids. In nucleotides, the CDR3 is TGCGCCAGCAGCCAGGAACCCCTGGGCACAGATACGCAGTATTTT. As protein: CASSQEPLGTDTQYF.

The rearrangement links TRBV6-4 to TRBJ2-4, with D maybe TRBD2 (5 bases). CDR3 size: 13 residues. V lost 4 bases, J lost 9 bases, and 13 bases lay in between. From germline, CDR1 is MRHNA and CDR2 SNTAGT. The CDR3 DNA follows: TGTGCCAGCAGTGCCTTCCCTGGAGGCATTCAGTACTTC. Protein product: CASSAFPGGIQYF.

In its sample, this clonotype was seen a few times. CDR3: CASSPGFDTEAFF. CDR3 nucleotides: TGTGCCAGCAGCCCTGGGTTTGACACTGAAGCTTTCTTT. The rearrangement links TRBV4-2 to TRBJ1-1; no firm D call. V lost 4 bases, J lost 3 bases, and 9 bases lay in between. There are 13 residues in the CDR3. Germline assignment: CDR1 LGHNA and CDR2 YNFKEQ.

This clonotype was observed a handful of times. The rearrangement links TRBV7-2 to TRBJ2-7; 10 nucleotides match TRBD1. J gave up 3 bases and V 5 bases, and 7 bases lay outside the gene matches. Per germline, CDR1 SGHTA and CDR2 FQGNSA. This CDR3 contains 15 residues. The CDR3 sequence: CASSGGTGAYYEQYF. As DNA, the CDR3 is TGTGCCAGCAGCGGGGGGACAGGGGCCTACTACGAGCAGTACTTC.

The chain employs TRBV4-1 and TRBJ1-1; TRBD1 matches 9 bases. Germline V gene lookup returns CDR1 MGHRA and CDR2 YSYEKL. The ends lost 3 bases at V and 1 base at J; junction bases unmatched: 3. The CDR3 length is 15 residues. CDR3 bases: TGCGCCAGCAGCCACGGGACAGGGCAGAACACTGAAGCTTTCTTT. Its protein product is CASSHGTGQNTEAFF.

There are a few counts of this clonotype. CDR3 nucleotides: TGCGCCAGCAGCCAATCGGGGGCAACCACAGATACGCAGTATTTT. This gives the protein CASSQSGATTDTQYF. This rearrangement joins TRBV4-3 to TRBJ2-3; possibly TRBD1 or TRBD2 for D (6 bases each). Looked up from germline, CDR1 is LGHNA and CDR2 is YSLEER. V lost 2 bases and J lost 2, with 11 bases in between. This CDR3 spans 15 amino acids.

This clonotype was counted a few times. The chain recombines TRBV7-8 with TRBJ2-1; TRBD2 might be the D (6 bases). The germline gives CDR1 SGHVS, CDR2 FQNEAQ. CDR3 length equals 11 residues. V lost 7 bases to trimming and J lost 9 bases, with 10 bases between them. CDR3 amino acids: CASTYGSEQFF. CDR3 coding DNA: TGTGCCAGCACTTACGGGAGTGAGCAGTTCTTC.